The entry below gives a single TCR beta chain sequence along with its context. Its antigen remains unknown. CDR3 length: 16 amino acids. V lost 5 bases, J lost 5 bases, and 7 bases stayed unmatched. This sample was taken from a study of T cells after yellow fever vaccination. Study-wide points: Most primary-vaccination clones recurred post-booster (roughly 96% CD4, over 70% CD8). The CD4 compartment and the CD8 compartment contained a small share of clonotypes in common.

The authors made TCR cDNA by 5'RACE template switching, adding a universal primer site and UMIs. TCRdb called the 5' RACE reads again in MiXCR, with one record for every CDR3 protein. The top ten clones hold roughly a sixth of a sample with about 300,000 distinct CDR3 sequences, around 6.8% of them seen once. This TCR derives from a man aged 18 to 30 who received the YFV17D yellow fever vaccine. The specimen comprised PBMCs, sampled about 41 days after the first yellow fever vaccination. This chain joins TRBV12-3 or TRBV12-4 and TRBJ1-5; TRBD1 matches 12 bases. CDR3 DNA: TGTGCCAGCAGTCCGAGGGACAGGGGGCGATATCAGCCCCAGCATTTT. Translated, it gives CASSPRDRGRYQPQHF.